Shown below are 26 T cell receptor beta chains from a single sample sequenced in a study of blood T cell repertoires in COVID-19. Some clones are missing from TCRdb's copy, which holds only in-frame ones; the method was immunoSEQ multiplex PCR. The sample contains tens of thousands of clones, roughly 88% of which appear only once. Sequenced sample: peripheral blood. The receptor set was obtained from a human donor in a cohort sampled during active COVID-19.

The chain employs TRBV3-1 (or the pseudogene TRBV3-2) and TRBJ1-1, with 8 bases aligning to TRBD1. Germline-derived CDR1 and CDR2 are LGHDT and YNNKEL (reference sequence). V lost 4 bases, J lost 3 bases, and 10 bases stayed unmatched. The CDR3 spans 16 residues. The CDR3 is CASSLGTGGTDTEAFF. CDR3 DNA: TGTGCCAGCAGCCTTGGGACAGGCGGAACGGACACTGAAGCTTTCTTT.

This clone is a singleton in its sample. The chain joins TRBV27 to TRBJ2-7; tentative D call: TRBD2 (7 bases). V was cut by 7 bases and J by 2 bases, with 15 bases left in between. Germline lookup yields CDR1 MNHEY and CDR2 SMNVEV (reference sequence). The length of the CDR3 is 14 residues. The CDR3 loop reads CASIGGVPPYEQYF. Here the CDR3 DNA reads TGTGCCAGCATAGGGGGGGTCCCCCCCTACGAGCAGTACTTC.

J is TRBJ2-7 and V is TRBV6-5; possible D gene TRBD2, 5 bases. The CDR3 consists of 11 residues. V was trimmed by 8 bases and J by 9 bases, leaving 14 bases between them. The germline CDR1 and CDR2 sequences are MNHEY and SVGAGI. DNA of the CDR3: TGTGCCAGCGTAGGAGGTATAACGCAGTACTTC. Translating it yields CASVGGITQYF.

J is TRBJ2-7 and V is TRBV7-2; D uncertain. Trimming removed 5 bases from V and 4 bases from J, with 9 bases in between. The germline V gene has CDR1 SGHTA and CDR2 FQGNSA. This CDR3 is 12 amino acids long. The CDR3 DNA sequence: TGTGCCAGCAGCCGTCAGTCGTACGAGCAGTACTTC. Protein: CASSRQSYEQYF. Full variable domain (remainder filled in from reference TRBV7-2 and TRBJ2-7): GAGVSQSPSNKVTEKGKDVELRCDPISGHTALYWYRQSLGQGLEFLIYFQGNSAPDKSGLPSDRFSAERTGGSVSTLTIQRTQQEDSAVYLCASSRQSYEQYFGPGTRLTVT.

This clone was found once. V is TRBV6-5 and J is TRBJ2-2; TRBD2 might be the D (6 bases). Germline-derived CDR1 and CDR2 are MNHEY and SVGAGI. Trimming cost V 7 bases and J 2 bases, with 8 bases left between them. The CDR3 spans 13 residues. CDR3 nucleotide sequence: TGTGCCAGCATCGGGAGTAACACCGGGGAGCTGTTTTTT. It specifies CASIGSNTGELFF.

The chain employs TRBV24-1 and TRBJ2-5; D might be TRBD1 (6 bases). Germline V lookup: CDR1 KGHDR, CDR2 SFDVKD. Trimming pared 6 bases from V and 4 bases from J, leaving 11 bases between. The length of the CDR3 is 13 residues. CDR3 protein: CATSQGSRETQYF. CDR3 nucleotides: TGTGCCACCAGTCAGGGGTCCCGAGAGACCCAGTACTTC.

As DNA, the CDR3 is TGCGCCAGCAGCTTGCGTCCTAGCGGGACCAACACCGGGGAGCTGTTTTTT. Protein: CASSLRPSGTNTGELFF. The genes are TRBV5-1 and TRBJ2-2, with 9 bases lining up with TRBD2. The CDR3 totals 17 residues. V gave up 1 base and J gave up 2 bases; unmatched junction bases: 6. Germline CDR1 reads SGHRS; CDR2 reads YFSETQ. The complete variable domain, with remaining parts taken from reference TRBV5-1 and TRBJ2-2, reads KAGVTQTPRYLIKTRGQQVTLSCSPISGHRSVSWYQQTPGQGLQFLFEYFSETQRNKGNFPGRFSGRQFSNSRSEMNVSTLELGDSALYLCASSLRPSGTNTGELFFGEGSRLTVL.

CDR3 in amino acids: CSVDPLNREGNYGYTF. The CDR3 DNA sequence: TGCAGCGTAGACCCTTTGAACAGGGAGGGCAACTATGGCTACACCTTC. V gene TRBV29-1 combines with J gene TRBJ1-2, with D maybe TRBD1 (6 bases). The CDR3 runs to 16 residues. Trimming cost V 6 bases and J 2 bases, with 22 bases left between them. Germline-derived CDR1 and CDR2 are SQVTM and ANQGSEA.

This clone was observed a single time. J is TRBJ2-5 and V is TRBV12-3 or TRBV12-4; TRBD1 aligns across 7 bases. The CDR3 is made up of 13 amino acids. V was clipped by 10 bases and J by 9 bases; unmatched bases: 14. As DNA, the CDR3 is TGTGCCACCGGGCAGGGGGAGCATCCAGCCCAGTACTTC. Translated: CATGQGEHPAQYF.

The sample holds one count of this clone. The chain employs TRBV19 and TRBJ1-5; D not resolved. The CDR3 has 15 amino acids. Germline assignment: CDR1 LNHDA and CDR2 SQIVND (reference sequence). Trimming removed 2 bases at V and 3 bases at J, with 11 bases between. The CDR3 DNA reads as TGTGCCAGTAGTATACAAGCCCCCTACAATCAGCCCCAGCATTTT. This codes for CASSIQAPYNQPQHF.

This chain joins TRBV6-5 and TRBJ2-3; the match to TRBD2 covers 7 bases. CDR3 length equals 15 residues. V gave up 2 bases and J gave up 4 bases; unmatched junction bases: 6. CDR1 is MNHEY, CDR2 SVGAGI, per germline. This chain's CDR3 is CASSYRGGEADTQYF. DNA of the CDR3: TGTGCCAGCAGTTACCGGGGAGGGGAAGCAGATACGCAGTATTTT.

CDR3 sequence (DNA): TGCGCCAGCAGTCAACTCTCCCTTGAGGGAAGCACAGATACGCAGTATTTT. It encodes CASSQLSLEGSTDTQYF. This sequence joins TRBV23-1 and TRBJ2-3, with D possibly matching TRBD2 (5 bases). TRBV23-1 is treated as an ORF (open reading frame) with a function not yet certain. The CDR3 is 17 residues long. V lost 2 bases, J lost 0 bases, and 15 bases lay in between.

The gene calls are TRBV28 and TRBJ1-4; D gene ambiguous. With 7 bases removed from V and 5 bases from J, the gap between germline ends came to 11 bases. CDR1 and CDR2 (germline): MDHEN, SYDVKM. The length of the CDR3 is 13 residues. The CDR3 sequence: CASIRSRNEKLFF. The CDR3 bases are TGTGCCAGCATTCGATCGCGGAATGAAAAACTGTTTTTT.

In nucleotides, the CDR3 is TGCAGCGTTCCTTTGACAGGTAGCACAGATACGCAGTATTTT. This codes for CSVPLTGSTDTQYF. The chain uses TRBV29-1 and TRBJ2-3; weak D call: TRBD1 (6 bases). The germline gives CDR1 SQVTM, CDR2 ANQGSEA. The V gene lost 5 bases and the J gene lost 0 bases, with 12 bases spanning the gap. The CDR3 sequence is 14 residues long.

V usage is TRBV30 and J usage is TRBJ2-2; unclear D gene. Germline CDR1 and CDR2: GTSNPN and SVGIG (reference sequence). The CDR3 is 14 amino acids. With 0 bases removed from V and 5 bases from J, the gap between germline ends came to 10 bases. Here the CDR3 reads CAWSVPRGTGELFF. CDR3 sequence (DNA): TGTGCCTGGAGTGTACCCCGCGGAACCGGGGAGCTGTTTTTT.

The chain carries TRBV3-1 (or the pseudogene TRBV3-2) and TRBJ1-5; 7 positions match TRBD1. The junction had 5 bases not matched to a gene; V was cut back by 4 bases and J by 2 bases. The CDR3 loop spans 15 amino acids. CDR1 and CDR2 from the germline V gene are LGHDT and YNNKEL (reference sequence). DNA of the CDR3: TGTGCCAGCAGCCTCACAGGGGCTGGCAATCAGCCCCAGCATTTT. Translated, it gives CASSLTGAGNQPQHF.

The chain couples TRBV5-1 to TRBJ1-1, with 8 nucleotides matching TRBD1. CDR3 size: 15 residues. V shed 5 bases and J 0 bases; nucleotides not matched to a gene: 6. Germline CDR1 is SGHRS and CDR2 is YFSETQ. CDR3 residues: CASSRGQEMNTEAFF. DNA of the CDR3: TGCGCCAGCAGTAGGGGACAGGAGATGAACACTGAAGCTTTCTTT. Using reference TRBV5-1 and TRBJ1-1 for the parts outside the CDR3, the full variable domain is KAGVTQTPRYLIKTRGQQVTLSCSPISGHRSVSWYQQTPGQGLQFLFEYFSETQRNKGNFPGRFSGRQFSNSRSEMNVSTLELGDSALYLCASSRGQEMNTEAFFGQGTRLTVV.

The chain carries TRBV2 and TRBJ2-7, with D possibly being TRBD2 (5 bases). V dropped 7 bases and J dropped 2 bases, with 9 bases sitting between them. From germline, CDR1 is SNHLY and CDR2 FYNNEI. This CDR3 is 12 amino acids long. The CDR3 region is CASTREPYEQYF. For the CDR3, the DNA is TGTGCCAGCACCCGGGAACCCTACGAGCAGTACTTC.

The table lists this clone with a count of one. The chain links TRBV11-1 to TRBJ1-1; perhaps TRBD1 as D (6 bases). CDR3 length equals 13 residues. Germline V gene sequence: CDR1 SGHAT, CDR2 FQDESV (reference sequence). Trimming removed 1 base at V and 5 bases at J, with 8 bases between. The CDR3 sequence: CASSLGTATEAFF. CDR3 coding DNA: TGTGCCAGCAGCTTAGGGACAGCAACTGAAGCTTTCTTT.

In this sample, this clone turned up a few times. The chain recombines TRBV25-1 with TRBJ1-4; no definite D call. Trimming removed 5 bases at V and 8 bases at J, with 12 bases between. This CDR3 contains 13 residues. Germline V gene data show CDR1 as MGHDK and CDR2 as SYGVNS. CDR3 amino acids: CASSPTGSEKLFF. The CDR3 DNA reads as TGTGCCAGCAGTCCCACGGGGAGCGAAAAACTGTTTTTT.

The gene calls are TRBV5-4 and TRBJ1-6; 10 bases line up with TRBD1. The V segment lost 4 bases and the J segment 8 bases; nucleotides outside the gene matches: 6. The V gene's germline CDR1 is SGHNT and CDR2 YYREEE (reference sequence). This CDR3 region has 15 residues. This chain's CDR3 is CASSLGQGYDSPLHF. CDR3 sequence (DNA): TGTGCCAGCAGCCTGGGACAGGGGTATGATTCACCCCTCCACTTT.

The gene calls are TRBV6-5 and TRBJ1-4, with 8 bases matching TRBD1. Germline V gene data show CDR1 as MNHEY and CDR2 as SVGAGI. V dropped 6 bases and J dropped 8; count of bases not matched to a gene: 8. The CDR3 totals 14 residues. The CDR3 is CASRTGERYEKLFF. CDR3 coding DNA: TGTGCCAGCAGGACAGGGGAGCGGTACGAAAAACTGTTTTTT.

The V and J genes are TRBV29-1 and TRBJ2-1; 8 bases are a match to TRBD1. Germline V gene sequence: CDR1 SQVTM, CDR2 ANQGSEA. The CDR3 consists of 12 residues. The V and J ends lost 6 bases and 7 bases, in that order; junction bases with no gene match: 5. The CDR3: CSVPRTGNEQFF. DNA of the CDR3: TGCAGCGTACCCAGGACAGGGAATGAGCAGTTCTTC.

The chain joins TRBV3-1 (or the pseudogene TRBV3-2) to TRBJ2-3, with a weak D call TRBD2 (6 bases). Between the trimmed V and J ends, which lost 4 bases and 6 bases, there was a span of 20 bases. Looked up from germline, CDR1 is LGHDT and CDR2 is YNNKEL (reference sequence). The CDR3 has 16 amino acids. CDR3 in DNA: TGTGCCAGCAGCCCTGGTAGGGGACTCCCAATGGATACGCAGTATTTT. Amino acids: CASSPGRGLPMDTQYF.

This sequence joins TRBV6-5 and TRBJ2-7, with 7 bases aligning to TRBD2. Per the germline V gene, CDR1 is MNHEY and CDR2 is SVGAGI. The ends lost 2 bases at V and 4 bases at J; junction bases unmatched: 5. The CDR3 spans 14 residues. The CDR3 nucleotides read TGTGCCAGCAGTTACGCTAGCGGACCATACGAGCAGTACTTC. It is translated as CASSYASGPYEQYF.

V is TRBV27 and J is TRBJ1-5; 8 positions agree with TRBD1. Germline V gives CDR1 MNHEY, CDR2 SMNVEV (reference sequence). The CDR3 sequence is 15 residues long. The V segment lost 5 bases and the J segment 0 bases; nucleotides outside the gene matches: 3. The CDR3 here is CASSDRGGSNQPQHF. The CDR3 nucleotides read TGTGCCAGCAGTGACAGGGGAGGTAGCAATCAGCCCCAGCATTTT.